The present T cell receptor (beta chain) was sequenced within a study of T cell responses to AZD1222 COVID-19 vaccine. Whole-study findings and limits: Vaccine-associated CD4 TCRs spanned spike, dominant at 160-218 and 743-854. It should be noted that donors were predominantly white British and more often female, and clonal diversity was possibly underestimated.

Germline V gene sequence: CDR1 LGHDT, CDR2 YNNKEL (reference sequence). With V trimmed by 0 bases and J by 7 bases, 15 bases remained unmatched. The CDR3 sequence is 20 residues long. The method was immunoSEQ multiplex PCR; TCRdb's version includes in-frame clones alone and lacks a portion of them. The data contain around 88,000 clones, 88% of them singletons. This clone has just one count. Antigen unknown. The sample in question was peripheral blood, obtained on day 0 of AZD1222 vaccination. This chain uses TRBV3-1 (or the pseudogene TRBV3-2) with TRBJ2-1, with 13 nucleotides matching TRBD2. The clonotype comes from an adult in good health. The CDR3 reads CASSQERIGTSGNERNEQFF. CDR3 coding DNA: TGTGCCAGCAGCCAAGAAAGGATAGGGACTAGCGGGAACGAAAGGAATGAGCAGTTCTTC.